The T cell receptor beta chain under discussion was sequenced for a study of control samples from healthy donors and cancer patients. The CDR3 sequence is 12 residues long. The V end was cut by 2 bases, the J end by 10 bases, with 8 bases between. In germline, CDR1 is KGHDR, CDR2 SFDVKD. The data were produced by immunoSEQ multiplex PCR, yet TCRdb's version contains in-frame clones alone and is incomplete. The sample carries 65,000 to 80,000 clones, approximately 91% recorded once. This clone was recorded once. The chain combines TRBV24-1 with TRBJ2-1; D may match TRBD1 or TRBD2 (5 bases each). Material: PBMCs. This receptor was obtained from a woman aged 45-59 years with colorectal cancer. In DNA, the CDR3 is TGTGCCACCAGTGATTACGGGACGGAGCAGTTCTTC. This translates into CATSDYGTEQFF.